This T cell receptor (beta chain) was found in a study of T cell responses to AZD1222 COVID-19 vaccine. With 1 base removed from V and 1 base from J, the gap between germline ends came to 4 bases. Germline CDR1 reads SGHNT; CDR2 reads YENEEA. CDR3 length equals 13 residues. Repertoires were generated with immunoSEQ multiplex PCR, while TCRdb's copy carries only in-frame clones and drops some. This sample has some 100,000 clones, with around nine tenths found just once. The TCR comes from an adult in good health. The chain links TRBV11-3 to TRBJ1-1; no firm D call. The sequencing used peripheral blood, collected on day 0 of AZD1222 vaccination. In nucleotides, the CDR3 is TGTGCCAGCAGCTTAGGGACGAACACTGAAGCTTTCTTT. It specifies CASSLGTNTEAFF.